These 5 T cell receptor beta chains share one sample of origin, sequenced in a study of T cells in localized non-small cell lung cancer. Clones were read by immunoSEQ multiplex PCR, and TCRdb kept only the in-frame ones, dropping some. The repertoire holds over a thousand clones, with 20% as singletons. The sequencing used lung tumor tissue, collected before any cancer treatment. The origin of the receptors is a female donor at least 60 years old with stage I squamous cell lung carcinoma.

The sample holds a few counts of this clone. The chain couples TRBV6-8 to TRBJ1-1, with no clear D. Trimming removed 6 bases at V and 3 bases at J, with 14 bases between. The CDR3 is made up of 14 amino acids. Germline assignment: CDR1 MNHGY and CDR2 SAAAGT. CDR3 coding DNA: TGTGCCAGCAGATTAGACGCGAGGGACACTGAAGCTTTCTTT. It codes for CASRLDARDTEAFF.

This clone was seen a few times. This chain connects TRBV6-8 to TRBJ2-1; TRBD2 matches at 11 bases. Unmatched junction bases numbered 5, after V lost 2 bases and J lost 5 bases. Germline CDR1 MNHGY, CDR2 SAAAGT. The CDR3 runs to 16 residues. The CDR3 here is CASSYIAGGLDNEQFF. In DNA, the CDR3 is TGTGCCAGCAGTTACATAGCGGGAGGGCTGGACAATGAGCAGTTCTTC.

The CDR3 region has the DNA TGTGCCGGACTATACAGAGCTGGGGCCAACGTCCTGACTTTC. The encoded protein is CAGLYRAGANVLTF. The chain carries TRBV19 and TRBJ2-6, with D perhaps TRBD2 (6 bases). CDR3 size: 14 residues. CDR1 is LNHDA and CDR2 is SQIVND in the germline V gene (reference sequence). Trimming stripped 11 bases from V and 2 bases from J, with 13 bases between. Using reference TRBV19 and TRBJ2-6 for the parts outside the CDR3, the full variable domain is DGGITQSPKYLFRKEGQNVTLSCEQNLNHDAMYWYRQDPGQGLRLIYYSQIVNDFQKGDIAEGYSVSREKKESFPLTVTSAQKNPTAFYLCAGLYRAGANVLTFGAGSRLTVL.

This clone was seen a handful of times. The chain links TRBV6-8 to TRBJ2-6; D is undetermined. The ends were cut back, 0 bases at V and 4 bases at J, with 16 bases in the middle. Per the germline V gene, CDR1 is MNHGY and CDR2 is SAAAGT. This CDR3 spans 18 amino acids. The chain's CDR3 is CASSYSGRWVPGANVLTF. CDR3 sequence (DNA): TGTGCCAGCAGTTACTCGGGCAGGTGGGTGCCAGGGGCCAACGTCCTGACTTTC.

The V and J genes are TRBV19 and TRBJ1-5, with a possible D match to TRBD1 (5 bases). The CDR3 is made up of 14 amino acids. V was clipped by 3 bases and J by 5 bases, with 11 bases between them. Germline CDR1 reads LNHDA; CDR2 reads SQIVND (reference sequence). The CDR3 nucleotides read TGTGCCAGTAGTATTGACAGATCGTATCAGCCCCAGCATTTT. Translated, it gives CASSIDRSYQPQHF. The complete variable domain, with remaining parts taken from reference TRBV19 and TRBJ1-5, reads DGGITQSPKYLFRKEGQNVTLSCEQNLNHDAMYWYRQDPGQGLRLIYYSQIVNDFQKGDIAEGYSVSREKKESFPLTVTSAQKNPTAFYLCASSIDRSYQPQHFGDGTRLSIL.